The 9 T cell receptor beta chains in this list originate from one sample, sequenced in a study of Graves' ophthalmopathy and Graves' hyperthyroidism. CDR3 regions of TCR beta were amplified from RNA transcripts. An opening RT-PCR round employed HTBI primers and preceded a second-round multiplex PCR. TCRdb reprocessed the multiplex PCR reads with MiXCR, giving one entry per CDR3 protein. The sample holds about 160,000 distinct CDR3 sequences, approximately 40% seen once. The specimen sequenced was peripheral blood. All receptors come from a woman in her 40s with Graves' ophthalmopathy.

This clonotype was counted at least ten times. The CDR3 sequence: CASSLRTNEQYF. As DNA, the CDR3 is TGTGCCAGCAGCTTGCGCACCAACGAGCAGTACTTC. The chain combines TRBV11-2 with TRBJ2-7; D uncertain. V lost 3 bases, J lost 5 bases, and 8 bases lay in between. CDR1 SGHAT and CDR2 FQNNGV come from the germline V gene. This CDR3 spans 12 amino acids.

The CDR3 DNA reads as TGTGCCAGCAGTGAACCCGGGCGGATCACCGGGGAGCTGTTTTTT. Amino acids: CASSEPGRITGELFF. V usage is TRBV6-1 and J usage is TRBJ2-2; D remains ambiguous. Per germline, CDR1 MNHNS and CDR2 SASEGT. The germline V and J ends were trimmed by 2 bases and 4 bases, with 11 bases remaining between them. The CDR3 consists of 15 residues.

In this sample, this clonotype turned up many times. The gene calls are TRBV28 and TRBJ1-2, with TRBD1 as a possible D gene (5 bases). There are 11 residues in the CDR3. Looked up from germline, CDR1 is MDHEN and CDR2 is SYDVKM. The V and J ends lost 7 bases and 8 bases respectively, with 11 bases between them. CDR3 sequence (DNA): TGTGCCAGCACCGGGGAGGGGGGCTACACCTTC. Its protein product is CASTGEGGYTF.

The CDR3 sequence: CASSLRQGGGETQYF. As DNA, the CDR3 is TGTGCCAGTAGCCTCCGACAGGGAGGTGGGGAGACCCAGTACTTC. The V gene is TRBV19, the J gene TRBJ2-5; D might be TRBD1 (7 bases). The V gene lost 6 bases and the J gene lost 5 bases, with 19 bases spanning the gap. The germline V gene has CDR1 LNHDA and CDR2 SQIVND (reference sequence). This CDR3 region has 15 residues.

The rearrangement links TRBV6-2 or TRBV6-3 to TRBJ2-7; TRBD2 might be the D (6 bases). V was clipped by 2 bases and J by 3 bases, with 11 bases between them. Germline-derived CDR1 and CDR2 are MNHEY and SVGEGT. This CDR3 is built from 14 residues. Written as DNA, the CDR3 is TGTGCCAGCAGTTACCCGGGACTTATCTACGAGCAGTACTTC. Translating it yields CASSYPGLIYEQYF.

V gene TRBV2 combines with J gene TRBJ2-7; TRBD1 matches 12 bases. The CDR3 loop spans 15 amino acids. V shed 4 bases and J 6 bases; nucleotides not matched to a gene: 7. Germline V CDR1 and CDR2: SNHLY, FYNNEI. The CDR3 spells CASSGSGTGGFEQYF. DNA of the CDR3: TGTGCCAGCAGTGGGTCAGGGACAGGGGGCTTCGAGCAGTACTTC.

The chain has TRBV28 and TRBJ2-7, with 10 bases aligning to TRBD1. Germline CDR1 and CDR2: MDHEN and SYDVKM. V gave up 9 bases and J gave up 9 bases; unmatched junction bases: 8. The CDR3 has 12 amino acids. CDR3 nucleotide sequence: TGTGCCAGTGGGACAGGGGAACGACGGCAGTACTTC. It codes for CASGTGERRQYF.

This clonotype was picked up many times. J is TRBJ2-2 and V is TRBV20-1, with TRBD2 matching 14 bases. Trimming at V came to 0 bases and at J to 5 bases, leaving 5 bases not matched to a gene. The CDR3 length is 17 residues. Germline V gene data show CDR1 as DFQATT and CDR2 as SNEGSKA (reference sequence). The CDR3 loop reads CSARDPGLAGATGELFF. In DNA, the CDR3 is TGCAGTGCTAGAGATCCGGGACTAGCGGGAGCTACCGGGGAGCTGTTTTTT.

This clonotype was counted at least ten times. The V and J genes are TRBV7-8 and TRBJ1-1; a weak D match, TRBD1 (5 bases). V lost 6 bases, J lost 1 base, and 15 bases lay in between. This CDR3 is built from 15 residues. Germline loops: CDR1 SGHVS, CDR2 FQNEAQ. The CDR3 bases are TGTGCCAGCAGTCCGACCGTGGGGGGGAACACTGAAGCTTTCTTT. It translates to CASSPTVGGNTEAFF. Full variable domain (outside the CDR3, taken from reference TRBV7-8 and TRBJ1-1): GAGVSQSPRYKVAKRGQDVALRCDPISGHVSLFWYQQALGQGPEFLTYFQNEAQLDKSGLPSDRFFAERPEGSVSTLKIQRTQQEDSAVYLCASSPTVGGNTEAFFGQGTRLTVV.